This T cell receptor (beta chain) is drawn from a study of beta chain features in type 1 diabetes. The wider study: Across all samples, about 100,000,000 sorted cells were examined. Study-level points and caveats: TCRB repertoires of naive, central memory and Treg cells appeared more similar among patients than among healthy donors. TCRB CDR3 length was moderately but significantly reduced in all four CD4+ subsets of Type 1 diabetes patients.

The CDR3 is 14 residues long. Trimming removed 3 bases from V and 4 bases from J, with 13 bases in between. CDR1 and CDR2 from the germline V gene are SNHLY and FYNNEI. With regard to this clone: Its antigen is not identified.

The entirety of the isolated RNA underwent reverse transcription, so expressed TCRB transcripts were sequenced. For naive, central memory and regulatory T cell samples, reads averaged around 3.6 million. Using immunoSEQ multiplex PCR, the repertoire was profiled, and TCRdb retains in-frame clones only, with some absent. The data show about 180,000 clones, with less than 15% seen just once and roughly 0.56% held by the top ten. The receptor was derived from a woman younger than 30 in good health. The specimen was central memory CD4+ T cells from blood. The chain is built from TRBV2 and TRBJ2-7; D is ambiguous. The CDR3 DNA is TGTGCCAGCAGTGAGGCGCGGCGGATTTACGAGCAGTACTTC. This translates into CASSEARRIYEQYF.